This T cell receptor (beta chain) was captured in a study of PD-L1 blockade in urothelial cancer. Study in general: Of some 28 patients, about 25 were males with bladder-origin urothelial cancer. Prior chemotherapy ranged from 0 to 3 regimens per patient. The authors examined blood 3 weeks (second dose) and 6 weeks after treatment start.

The investigators introduced synthetic TCR analog templates into each PCR as spikes. Produced via immunoSEQ multiplex PCR; TCRdb's table is partial and in-frame only. The sample lists about 120,000 clones; around 89% were seen once. Germline V lookup: CDR1 SGHDN, CDR2 FVKESK. The V end lost 2 bases, the J end lost 8 bases, and 18 bases lay between the germline ends. The CDR3 sequence is 15 residues long. Regarding time point: peripheral blood 6 weeks after treatment start. The material sequenced was PBMCs, taken around atezolizumab (anti-PD-L1) treatment. This chain joins TRBV14 and TRBJ1-2; D might be TRBD1 (6 bases). This TCR came from a man aged 55 to 70 with urothelial cancer. The CDR3 coding sequence is TGTGCCAGCAGCCAACTTGGTGGACAGAACCTCGGCTACACCTTC. Translation: CASSQLGGQNLGYTF.